These 26 T cell receptor beta chains came from one sample sequenced in a study of T-cell reconstitution after alpha-beta-depleted transplantation in children (TCRdb year 2016). The label giving this sample's treatment or condition can be read as: allogeneic hematopoietic cell transplantation with graft depleted of TCRalphabeta T cells and CD19 B cells. The method was PCR. Reads for this sample came from an Illumina HiSeq 2500. TCR library preparation used molecular barcoding, with unique molecular identifiers applied to normalize quantification of the TCRbeta repertoire. The public reads were quality trimmed at Q25 with fastp and then assembled into clones with MiXCR by TCRdb, keeping productive beta chains. A single entry per CDR3 protein holds the most common genes and DNA from its merged rows. The sample yields 900,000 or so distinct CDR3 sequences; about 15% were counted once. Approximately 5% of the sample lies in the top ten.

This specimen was PBMCs, mostly from graft donor cells, taken 360 days after TCRalphabeta/CD19-depleted stem cell transplant. Every receptor here comes from a male patient younger than 18 who had a stem cell transplant for acute lymphoblastic leukemia, so the T cells may come from the graft donor.

The rearrangement links TRBV21-1 to TRBJ2-4; the table's D call, TRBD2, was not checked against the DNA. TRBV21-1 is a documented pseudogene. The CDR3 is made up of 13 amino acids. In DNA form, the CDR3 reads TGTGCCAGCAGCAAAAGGGAGTACAACATTCAGTACTTC. The encoded protein is CASSKREYNIQYF.

The table lists this clonotype with a few counts. The chain links TRBV20-1 to TRBJ2-7, with D possibly matching TRBD2 (5 bases). The V end was cut by 5 bases, the J end by 6 bases, with 14 bases between. The germline V gene has CDR1 DFQATT and CDR2 SNEGSKA (reference sequence). The CDR3 length is 12 residues. The CDR3 DNA sequence: TGCAGTGCTTACCGCTCTCGGGGCGAGCAGTACTTC. The encoded protein is CSAYRSRGEQYF.

This clonotype has more than one count but fewer than ten. This chain joins TRBV7-7 and TRBJ2-5, with 8 bases fitting TRBD1. CDR3 length: 17 amino acids. J gave up 5 bases and V 3 bases, and 14 bases lay outside the gene matches. CDR1 SSHAT and CDR2 FNYEAQ come from the germline V gene (reference sequence). The CDR3 here is CASSFQPIQGARETQYF. For the CDR3, the DNA is TGTGCCAGCAGCTTTCAGCCGATCCAGGGGGCGCGTGAGACCCAGTACTTC.

Ten or more counts support this clonotype. The chain links TRBV9 to TRBJ2-1; the D is unclear. The CDR3 has 15 residues. Trimming removed 0 bases from V and 3 bases from J, with 10 bases in between. The germline V gene encodes CDR1 SGDLS and CDR2 YYNGEE. CDR3 bases: TGTGCCAGCAGCGTAGCGGGTAGGAACTACAATGAGCAGTTCTTC. It encodes CASSVAGRNYNEQFF.

In nucleotides, the CDR3 is TGTGCCAGCAGCTTAGCTTCTTCTGGACTAGCGGGAGACGAGCAGTTCTTC. Protein sequence: CASSLASSGLAGDEQFF. The rearrangement joins TRBV7-9 to TRBJ2-1; 13 bases fit TRBD2. Germline-derived CDR1 and CDR2 are SEHNR and FQNEAQ (reference sequence). The CDR3 totals 17 residues. Trimming removed 0 bases from V and 10 bases from J; junction bases left unmatched: 9.

V usage is TRBV5-1 and J usage is TRBJ2-1, with TRBD2 matching over 10 bases. V lost 0 bases and J lost 4; bases outside the gene matches: 10. CDR3 size: 18 residues. Germline V gene lookup returns CDR1 SGHRS and CDR2 YFSETQ. The CDR3 nucleotides read TGCGCCAGCAGCTTGGATCGGACTAGCGGAGATCCGTACAATGAGCAGTTCTTC. Translation gives CASSLDRTSGDPYNEQFF.

Many counts were recorded for this clonotype. The rearrangement uses TRBV7-8 and TRBJ2-2; D may be TRBD1 (7 bases). The V gene's germline CDR1 is SGHVS and CDR2 FQNEAQ. The CDR3 is 18 residues long. Between the trimmed V and J ends, which lost 3 bases and 5 bases, there was a span of 22 bases. The DNA of the CDR3 is TGTGCCAGCAGCTTCCGCATACAGGGGCAGGGGGGTACCGGGGAGCTGTTTTTT. Translation: CASSFRIQGQGGTGELFF. The whole variable domain, remainder taken from reference TRBV7-8 and TRBJ2-2, is GAGVSQSPRYKVAKRGQDVALRCDPISGHVSLFWYQQALGQGPEFLTYFQNEAQLDKSGLPSDRFFAERPEGSVSTLKIQRTQQEDSAVYLCASSFRIQGQGGTGELFFGEGSRLTVL.

V is TRBV4-1 and J is TRBJ2-1, with TRBD2 as a possible D gene (6 bases). The ends were cut back, 1 base at V and 6 bases at J, with 13 bases in the middle. The CDR3 totals 15 residues. Germline V gene lookup returns CDR1 MGHRA and CDR2 YSYEKL. CDR3 coding DNA: TGCGCCAGCAGCCAAGTTCCGGGAGCGGCCAATGAGCAGTTCTTC. Its translation: CASSQVPGAANEQFF.

This clonotype was recorded at least ten times. The V gene is TRBV6-5, the J gene TRBJ1-1; D unresolved. Trimming removed 2 bases from V and 2 bases from J, with 3 bases in between. Germline CDR1 and CDR2: MNHEY and SVGAGI. The CDR3 loop spans 12 amino acids. Here the CDR3 DNA reads TGTGCCAGCAGTTACAGTAACACTGAAGCTTTCTTT. This encodes CASSYSNTEAFF.

The V call is TRBV5-1, the J call TRBJ1-5; tentatively, D is TRBD1 (6 bases). V was shortened by 1 base and J by 6 bases, with 11 bases between the two germline ends. Germline loops: CDR1 SGHRS, CDR2 YFSETQ. The CDR3 spans 14 residues. This CDR3 reads CASSLNTGSQPQHF. The CDR3 DNA reads as TGCGCCAGCAGCTTGAATACAGGGAGTCAGCCCCAGCATTTT.

CDR3 coding DNA: TGTGCCAGCAGTGAAAGGCGGCCGGGGGACCATAATGAAAAACTGTTTTTT. Amino acid sequence: CASSERRPGDHNEKLFF. V gene TRBV25-1 combines with J gene TRBJ1-4; weak D call: TRBD1 (5 bases). V was shortened by 2 bases and J by 4 bases, with 17 bases between the two germline ends. Looked up from germline, CDR1 is MGHDK and CDR2 is SYGVNS. This CDR3 region has 17 residues.

This clonotype was seen a handful of times. The V gene is TRBV25-1, the J gene TRBJ2-7, with D possibly TRBD2 on 6 matching bases. The ends were cut back, 4 bases at V and 2 bases at J, with 12 bases in the middle. Germline V gene lookup returns CDR1 MGHDK and CDR2 SYGVNS. This CDR3 has 14 amino acids. The CDR3: CASSVADGAYEQYF. The CDR3 coding sequence is TGTGCCAGCAGTGTAGCGGACGGAGCCTACGAGCAGTACTTC.

This clonotype occurred a few times. The chain links TRBV7-8 to TRBJ2-7, with D possibly TRBD2 on 5 matching bases. The CDR3 has 13 residues. The germline V gene encodes CDR1 SGHVS and CDR2 FQNEAQ. V lost 0 bases and J 7 bases, leaving 10 bases between the germline ends. The chain's CDR3 is CASSLAGVLEQYF. CDR3 DNA sequence: TGTGCCAGCAGCTTAGCGGGAGTCTTGGAGCAGTACTTC.

Only a few counts were recorded for this clonotype. J is TRBJ2-1 and V is TRBV5-1; no definite D call. The CDR3 loop spans 14 amino acids. Trimming removed 5 bases from V and 2 bases from J, with 11 bases in between. The germline gives CDR1 SGHRS, CDR2 YFSETQ. The DNA for the CDR3 is TGCGCCAGCAGTAAAGGGCTCCCCTACAATGAGCAGTTCTTC. It encodes CASSKGLPYNEQFF.

Only a few counts were recorded for this clonotype. This chain connects TRBV4-1 to TRBJ2-7, with TRBD1 identical over 8 bases. The CDR3 has 18 amino acids. Germline assignment: CDR1 MGHRA and CDR2 YSYEKL. The V and J ends lost 1 base and 7 bases, in that order; junction bases with no gene match: 18. This chain's CDR3 is CASSQALLRDRRLREQYF. The CDR3 nucleotides read TGCGCCAGCAGCCAAGCCCTACTCCGGGACAGGAGGCTGCGGGAGCAGTACTTC.

V and J are TRBV6-5 and TRBJ2-2; no definite D call. The V end lost 4 bases, the J end lost 9 bases, and 12 bases lay between the germline ends. The CDR3 loop spans 13 amino acids. The germline V gene encodes CDR1 MNHEY and CDR2 SVGAGI. CDR3 residues: CASSSPGLWELFF. The CDR3 bases are TGTGCCAGCAGTTCCCCAGGTCTCTGGGAGCTGTTTTTT.

V usage is TRBV7-9 and J usage is TRBJ2-2, with D possibly matching TRBD2 (6 bases). The V and J ends lost 6 bases and 4 bases respectively, with 21 bases between them. CDR3 size: 17 residues. Germline-derived CDR1 and CDR2 are SEHNR and FQNEAQ (reference sequence). The CDR3 spells CASRRRREYQSTGELFF. In DNA form, the CDR3 reads TGTGCCAGCAGAAGAAGGAGGGAGTACCAGAGCACCGGGGAGCTGTTTTTT.

This clonotype came up a few times. The chain joins TRBV7-3 to TRBJ2-3; TRBD1 or TRBD2 may be the D gene (5 bases each). The CDR3 covers 14 residues. V was clipped by 5 bases and J by 5 bases, with 14 bases between them. The germline V gene encodes CDR1 SGHTA and CDR2 FQGTGA. In DNA form, the CDR3 reads TGTGCCAGCAGCCCCGGGACCCTCCTAGATACGCAGTATTTT. Encoded protein: CASSPGTLLDTQYF. Combining the CDR3 with reference TRBV7-3 and TRBJ2-3 gives the whole variable domain GAGVSQTPSNKVTEKGKYVELRCDPISGHTALYWYRQSLGQGPEFLIYFQGTGAADDSGLPNDRFFAVRPEGSVSTLKIQRTERGDSAVYLCASSPGTLLDTQYFGPGTRLTVL.

This clonotype has just a few counts. The J gene is TRBJ1-1, the V gene TRBV29-1; tentatively, D is TRBD1 (5 bases). This CDR3 spans 11 amino acids. Germline V CDR1 and CDR2: SQVTM, ANQGSEA. The V gene lost 6 bases and the J gene lost 5 bases, with 10 bases spanning the gap. The CDR3 reads CSVGTPTEAFF. CDR3 in DNA: TGCAGCGTCGGGACTCCTACTGAAGCTTTCTTT.

V is TRBV30 and J is TRBJ2-5, with TRBD2 matching 10 bases. The CDR3 runs to 16 residues. Germline V gene lookup returns CDR1 GTSNPN and CDR2 SVGIG (reference sequence). V shed 2 bases, J shed 2 bases, and the junction held 8 bases outside the gene matches. The CDR3 protein is CAWSLLAGASQETQYF. CDR3 DNA sequence: TGTGCCTGGAGTCTTCTAGCGGGAGCTTCGCAAGAGACCCAGTACTTC.

This clonotype showed up just a few times. The V gene is TRBV6-5, the J gene TRBJ2-2; D gene uncertain. Trimming shortened V by 0 bases and J by 2 bases, and 10 bases separated the two germline ends. This CDR3 is 16 amino acids long. Germline CDR1 MNHEY, CDR2 SVGAGI. CDR3 region: CASSYSRRVNTGELFF. The CDR3 DNA follows: TGTGCCAGCAGTTACTCGAGAAGAGTAAACACCGGGGAGCTGTTTTTT.

This chain joins TRBV5-5 and TRBJ1-4, with D possibly matching TRBD1 (5 bases). From germline, CDR1 is SGHKS and CDR2 YYEKEE (reference sequence). The CDR3 has 14 residues. Trimming cost V 6 bases and J 0 bases, with 9 bases left between them. The CDR3, as DNA: TGTGCCAGCAACCGACAGCCAACTAATGAAAAACTGTTTTTT. Translating gives CASNRQPTNEKLFF.

The chain uses TRBV5-1 and TRBJ2-6; tentative D call: TRBD1 (6 bases). The V gene's germline CDR1 is SGHRS and CDR2 YFSETQ. V shed 2 bases and J shed 2 bases, with 17 bases lying between them. The CDR3 runs to 18 residues. The CDR3 reads CASSFLGAPSAGANVLTF. CDR3 nucleotide sequence: TGCGCCAGCAGCTTTTTGGGGGCCCCTAGTGCTGGGGCCAACGTCCTGACTTTC.

This clonotype has just a few counts. The chain joins TRBV21-1 to TRBJ2-3; the DNA was not compared with TRBD2, the D call given in the table. TRBV21-1 is noted as a pseudogene. The CDR3 contains 19 residues. CDR3 nucleotide sequence: TGTGCCAGCGGTCACCCGGGACAAGCTAACCCCTTGGCGACAGATACGCAGTATTTT. This gives the protein CASGHPGQANPLATDTQYF.

The rearrangement links TRBV20-1 to TRBJ1-1, with a weak D call TRBD1 (6 bases). In germline, CDR1 is DFQATT, CDR2 SNEGSKA (reference sequence). The CDR3 is 14 residues long. Between the trimmed V and J ends, which lost 5 bases and 5 bases, there was a span of 18 bases. In DNA, the CDR3 is TGCAGTGCTGGGGGCGGGGGCCCTGGGACTGAAGCTTTCTTT. Its protein product is CSAGGGGPGTEAFF.

This clonotype was recorded at least ten times. The CDR3 reads CASSPPRREADTQYF. The CDR3, as DNA: TGCGCCAGCAGCCCACCTAGGCGGGAGGCAGATACGCAGTATTTT. The chain joins TRBV5-1 to TRBJ2-3, with 8 bases that match TRBD2. The CDR3 is 15 amino acids. V lost 4 bases to trimming and J lost 4 bases; unmatched junction nucleotides: 8. CDR1 and CDR2 (germline): SGHRS, YFSETQ.